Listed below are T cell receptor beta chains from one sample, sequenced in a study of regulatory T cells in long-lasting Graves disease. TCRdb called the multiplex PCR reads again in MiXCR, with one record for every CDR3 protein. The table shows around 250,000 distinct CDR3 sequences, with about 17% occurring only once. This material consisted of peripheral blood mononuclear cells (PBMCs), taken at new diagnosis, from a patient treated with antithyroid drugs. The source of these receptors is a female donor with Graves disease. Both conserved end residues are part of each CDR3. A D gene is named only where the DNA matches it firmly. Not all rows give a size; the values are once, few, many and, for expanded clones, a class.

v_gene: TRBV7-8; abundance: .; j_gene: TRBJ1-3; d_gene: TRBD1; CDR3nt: TGTGCCAGCAGCATCGGGACAGGGACTGGAAACACCATATATTTT; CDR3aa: CASSIGTGTGNTIYF
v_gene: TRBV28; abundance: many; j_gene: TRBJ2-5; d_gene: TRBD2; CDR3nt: TGTGCCAGCAGCCCAGCCGGGACTAGCACTGGAGAGACCCAGTACTTC; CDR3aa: CASSPAGTSTGETQYF
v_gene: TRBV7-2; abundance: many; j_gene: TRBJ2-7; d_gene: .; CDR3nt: TGTGCCAGCAGCTTAATAGGGGGGAACACGGGGCGGGAGCAGTACTTC; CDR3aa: CASSLIGGNTGREQYF
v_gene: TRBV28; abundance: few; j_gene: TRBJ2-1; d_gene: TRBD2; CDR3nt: TGTGCCAGCCAAAGCGGGAGACGCACCTACAATGAGCAGTTCTTC; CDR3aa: CASQSGRRTYNEQFF
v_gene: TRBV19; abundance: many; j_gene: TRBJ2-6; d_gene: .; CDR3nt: TGTGCCAGTCTCGGACTGGCTGGGGCCAACGTCCTGACTTTC; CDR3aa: CASLGLAGANVLTF
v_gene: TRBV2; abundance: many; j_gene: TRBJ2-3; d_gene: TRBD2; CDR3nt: TGTGCCAGCAGTGAAAGTGGGGGGGTTGCCACAGATACGCAGTATTTT; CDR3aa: CASSESGGVATDTQYF
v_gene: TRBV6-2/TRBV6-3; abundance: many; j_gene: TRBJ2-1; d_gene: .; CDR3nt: TGTGCCAGCAGTTGGCAACACAATGAGCAGTTCTTC; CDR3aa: CASSWQHNEQFF
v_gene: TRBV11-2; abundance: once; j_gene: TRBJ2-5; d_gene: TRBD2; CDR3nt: TGTGCCAGCAGCTTATTTGTAGCGGGAGCACGGGAGACCCAGTACTTC; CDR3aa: CASSLFVAGARETQYF
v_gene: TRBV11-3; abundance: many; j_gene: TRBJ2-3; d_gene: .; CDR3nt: TGTGCCAGCAGCTTAGGCGGGAAAGATACGCAGTATTTT; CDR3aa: CASSLGGKDTQYF
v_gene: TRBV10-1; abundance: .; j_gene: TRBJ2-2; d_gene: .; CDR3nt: TGCGCCAGGACGCATAACGGGGAGCTGTTTTTT; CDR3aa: CARTHNGELFF
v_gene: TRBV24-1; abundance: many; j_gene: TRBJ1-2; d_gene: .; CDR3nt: TGTGCCACCAGTGATCCACAGGTTCCCTATGGCTACACCTTC; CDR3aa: CATSDPQVPYGYTF
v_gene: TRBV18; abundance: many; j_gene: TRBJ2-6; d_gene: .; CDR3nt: TGTGCCAGCTCACCACCACCGGGGAGCTCTGGGGCCAACGTCCTGACTTTC; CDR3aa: CASSPPPGSSGANVLTF
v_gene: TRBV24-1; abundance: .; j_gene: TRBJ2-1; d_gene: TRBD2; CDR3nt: TGTGCCACCAGTGACCCGGGACTAGCGGCCTCGAGCTCCTACAATGAGCAGTTCTTC; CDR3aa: CATSDPGLAASSSYNEQFF
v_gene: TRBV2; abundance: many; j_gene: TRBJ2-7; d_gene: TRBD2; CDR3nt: TGTGCCAGCAGTGTAAAGAGCGGGGTCGCCTACGAGCAGTACTTC; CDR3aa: CASSVKSGVAYEQYF
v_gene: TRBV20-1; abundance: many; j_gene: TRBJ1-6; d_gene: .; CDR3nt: TGCAGTGCTTCCATGGACAGTAATTCACCCCTCCACTTT; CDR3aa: CSASMDSNSPLHF
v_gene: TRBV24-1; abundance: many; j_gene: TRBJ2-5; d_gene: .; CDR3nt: TGTGCCACCAGTGACGATAGCGGCGCCACCAAAGAGACCCAGTACTTC; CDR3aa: CATSDDSGATKETQYF
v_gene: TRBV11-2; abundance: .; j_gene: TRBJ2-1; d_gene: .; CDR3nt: TGTGCCAGCAGCTTAGAATGGTCGCGGGGAGGATACAATGAGCAGTTCTTC; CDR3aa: CASSLEWSRGGYNEQFF
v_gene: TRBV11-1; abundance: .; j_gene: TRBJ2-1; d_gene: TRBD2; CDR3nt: TGTGCCAGCAGCTCCACCCCGTTCGGGAGGGCCAATGAGCAGTTCTTC; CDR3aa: CASSSTPFGRANEQFF
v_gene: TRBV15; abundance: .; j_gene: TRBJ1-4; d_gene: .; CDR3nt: TGTGCCACCAGGGGGCATGTGGGGGAAAAACTGTTTTTT; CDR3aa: CATRGHVGEKLFF
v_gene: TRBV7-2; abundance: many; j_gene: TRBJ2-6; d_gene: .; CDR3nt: TGTGCCAGCAGCCTGGCGGGAGGCAGGGGGCGGTCTGGGGCCAACGTCCTGACTTTC; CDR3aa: CASSLAGGRGRSGANVLTF
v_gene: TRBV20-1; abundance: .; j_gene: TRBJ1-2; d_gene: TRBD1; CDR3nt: TGCAGTGCTAGAGACACCGGGACAGGGATTAAAGTAGGGGGAGACTACACCTTC; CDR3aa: CSARDTGTGIKVGGDYTF
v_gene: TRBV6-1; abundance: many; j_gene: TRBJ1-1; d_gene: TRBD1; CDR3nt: TGTGCCAGCAGAAGACAGGGCACTGAAGCTTTCTTT; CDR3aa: CASRRQGTEAFF